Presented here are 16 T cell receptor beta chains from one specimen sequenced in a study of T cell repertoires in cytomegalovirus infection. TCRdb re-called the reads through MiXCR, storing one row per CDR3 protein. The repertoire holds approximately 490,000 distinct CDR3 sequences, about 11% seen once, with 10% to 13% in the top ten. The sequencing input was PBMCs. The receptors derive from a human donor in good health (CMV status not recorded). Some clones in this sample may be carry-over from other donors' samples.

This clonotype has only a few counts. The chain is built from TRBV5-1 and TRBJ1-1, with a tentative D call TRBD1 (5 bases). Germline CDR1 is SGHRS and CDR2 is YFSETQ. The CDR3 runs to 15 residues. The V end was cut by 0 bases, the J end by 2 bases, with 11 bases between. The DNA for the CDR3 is TGCGCCAGCAGCTTGGGTGGCAGGGAAAACACTGAAGCTTTCTTT. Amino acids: CASSLGGRENTEAFF.

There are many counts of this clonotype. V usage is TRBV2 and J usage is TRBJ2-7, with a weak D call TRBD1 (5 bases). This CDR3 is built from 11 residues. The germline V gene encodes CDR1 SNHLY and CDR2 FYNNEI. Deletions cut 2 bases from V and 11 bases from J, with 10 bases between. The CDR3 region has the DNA TGTGCCAGCAGTGAAAGATTAGGGGAGTACTTC. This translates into CASSERLGEYF.

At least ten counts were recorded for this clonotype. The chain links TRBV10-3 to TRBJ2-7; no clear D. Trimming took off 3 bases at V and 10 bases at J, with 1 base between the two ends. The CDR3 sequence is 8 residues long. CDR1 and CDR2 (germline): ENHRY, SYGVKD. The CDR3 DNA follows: TGTGCCATCAGTGATCAGTACTTC. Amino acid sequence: CAISDQYF.

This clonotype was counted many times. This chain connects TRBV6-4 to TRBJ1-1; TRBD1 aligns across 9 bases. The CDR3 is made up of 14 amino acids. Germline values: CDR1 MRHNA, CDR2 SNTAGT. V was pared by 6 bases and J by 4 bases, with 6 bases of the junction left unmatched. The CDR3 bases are TGTGCCAGCAGCGAACAGGGGGCAGGCACTGAAGCTTTCTTT. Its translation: CASSEQGAGTEAFF.

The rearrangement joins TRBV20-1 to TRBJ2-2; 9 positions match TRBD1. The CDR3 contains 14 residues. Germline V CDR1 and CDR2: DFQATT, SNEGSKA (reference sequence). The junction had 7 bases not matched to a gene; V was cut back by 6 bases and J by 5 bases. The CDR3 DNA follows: TGCAGTGCAACAGACAGGGGGGAGACCGGGGAGCTGTTTTTT. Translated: CSATDRGETGELFF.

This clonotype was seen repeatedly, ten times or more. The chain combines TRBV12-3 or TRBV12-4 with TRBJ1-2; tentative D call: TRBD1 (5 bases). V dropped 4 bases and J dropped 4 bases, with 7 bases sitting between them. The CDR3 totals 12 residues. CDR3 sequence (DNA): TGTGCCAGCAGTTGGGGGAGCTATGGCTACACCTTC. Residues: CASSWGSYGYTF.

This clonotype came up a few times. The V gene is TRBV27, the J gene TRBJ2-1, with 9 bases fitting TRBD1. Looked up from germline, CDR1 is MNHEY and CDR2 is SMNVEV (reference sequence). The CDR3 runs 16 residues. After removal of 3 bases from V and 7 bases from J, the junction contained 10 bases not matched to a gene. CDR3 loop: CASSLSGQGGRNEQFF. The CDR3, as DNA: TGTGCCAGCAGTTTGTCGGGACAGGGAGGACGGAATGAGCAGTTCTTC.

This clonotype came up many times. The CDR3 region is CAISDASGLNTGELFF. The CDR3, as DNA: TGTGCCATCAGTGACGCTAGCGGGCTAAACACCGGGGAGCTGTTTTTT. The V and J genes are TRBV10-3 and TRBJ2-2; 8 bases fit TRBD2. This CDR3 is built from 16 residues. V was clipped by 3 bases and J by 2 bases; unmatched bases: 5. Germline-derived CDR1 and CDR2 are ENHRY and SYGVKD.

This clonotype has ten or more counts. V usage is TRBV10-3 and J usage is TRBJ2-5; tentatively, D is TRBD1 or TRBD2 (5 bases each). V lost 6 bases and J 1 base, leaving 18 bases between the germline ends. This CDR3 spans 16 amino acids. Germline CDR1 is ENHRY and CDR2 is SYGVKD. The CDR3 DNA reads TGTGCCATCAGGCCATCCAAACCGGGACCCCAAGAGACCCAGTACTTC. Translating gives CAIRPSKPGPQETQYF.

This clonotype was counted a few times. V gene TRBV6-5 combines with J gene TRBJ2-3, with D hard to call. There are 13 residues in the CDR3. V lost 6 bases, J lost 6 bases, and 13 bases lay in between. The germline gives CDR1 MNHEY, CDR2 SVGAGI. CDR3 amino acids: CASSSRPRDTQYF. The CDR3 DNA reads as TGTGCCAGCAGCAGCAGACCCCGGGATACGCAGTATTTT.

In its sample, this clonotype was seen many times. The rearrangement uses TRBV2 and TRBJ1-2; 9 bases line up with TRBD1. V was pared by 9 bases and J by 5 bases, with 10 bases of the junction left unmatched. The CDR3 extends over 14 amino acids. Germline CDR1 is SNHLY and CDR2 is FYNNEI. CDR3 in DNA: TGTGCCAGAGATGCCGGGACAGGGAGATATGGCTACACCTTC. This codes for CARDAGTGRYGYTF.

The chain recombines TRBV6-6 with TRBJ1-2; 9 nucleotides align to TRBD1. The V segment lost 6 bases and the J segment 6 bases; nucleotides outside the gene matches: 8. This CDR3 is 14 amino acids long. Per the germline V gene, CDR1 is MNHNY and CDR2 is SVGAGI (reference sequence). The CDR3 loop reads CASSQPQGANGYTF. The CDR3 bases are TGTGCCAGCAGCCAACCACAGGGGGCTAATGGCTACACCTTC.

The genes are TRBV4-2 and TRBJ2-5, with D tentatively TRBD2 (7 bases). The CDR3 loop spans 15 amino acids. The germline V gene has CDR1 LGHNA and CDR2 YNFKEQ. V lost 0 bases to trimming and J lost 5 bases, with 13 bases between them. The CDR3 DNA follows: TGTGCCAGCAGCCAAGATAAGGGGGGGGGGGAGACCCAGTACTTC. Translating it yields CASSQDKGGGETQYF.

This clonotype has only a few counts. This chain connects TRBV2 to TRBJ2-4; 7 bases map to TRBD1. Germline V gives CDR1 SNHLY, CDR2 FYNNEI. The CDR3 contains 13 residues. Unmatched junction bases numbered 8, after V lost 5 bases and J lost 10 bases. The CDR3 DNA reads TGTGCCAGCAGTCCCCGGGACAGCGGTATTCAGTACTTC. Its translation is CASSPRDSGIQYF.

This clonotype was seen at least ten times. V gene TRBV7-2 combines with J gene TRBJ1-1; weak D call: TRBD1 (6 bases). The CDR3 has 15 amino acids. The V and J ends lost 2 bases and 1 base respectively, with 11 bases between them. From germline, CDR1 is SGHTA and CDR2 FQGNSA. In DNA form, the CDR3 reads TGTGCCAGCAGCTTAACCCCAGGGGCGAACACTGAAGCTTTCTTT. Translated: CASSLTPGANTEAFF.

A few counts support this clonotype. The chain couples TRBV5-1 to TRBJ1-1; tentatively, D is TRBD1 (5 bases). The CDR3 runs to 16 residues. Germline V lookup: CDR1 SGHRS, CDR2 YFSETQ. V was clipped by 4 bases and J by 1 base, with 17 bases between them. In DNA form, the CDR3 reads TGCGCCAGCAGCCGGGGGTCGGGACGGGCGAACACTGAAGCTTTCTTT. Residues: CASSRGSGRANTEAFF.